Each of the 14 T cell receptor beta chains below was sequenced from the same sample in a study of OX40 agonist ivuxolimab in advanced cancers. The method was immunoSEQ multiplex PCR; TCRdb's version includes in-frame clones alone and lacks a portion of them. The sample contains some 110,000 clones, under 95% of which appear only once. The material sequenced was CD4+ or CD8+ T cells sorted from blood, taken in a trial of the OX40 agonist ivuxolimab. The receptors were sampled from an adult with an advanced solid tumor such as melanoma, head and neck, liver or kidney cancer.

The chain combines TRBV28 with TRBJ1-2; D is uncertain. The CDR3 is 14 residues long. Germline CDR1 and CDR2: MDHEN and SYDVKM. V shed 5 bases and J shed 7 bases, with 17 bases lying between them. As DNA, the CDR3 is TGTGCCAGCAGTATAACGGGGTCGGGGTTTGGCTACACCTTC. Amino acid sequence: CASSITGSGFGYTF.

This sequence joins TRBV28 and TRBJ1-5; D uncertain. The V and J ends lost 2 bases and 3 bases respectively, with 11 bases between them. Germline values: CDR1 MDHEN, CDR2 SYDVKM. The CDR3 has 15 amino acids. Here the CDR3 DNA reads TGTGCCAGCAGTTTAACGGGTCAATCCAATCAGCCCCAGCATTTT. The encoded protein is CASSLTGQSNQPQHF.

The CDR3 bases are TGCGCCAGCAGCGACCCACTACTAGCGGGAGACTCCGAGCAGTACTTC. Translation gives CASSDPLLAGDSEQYF. The rearrangement joins TRBV5-1 to TRBJ2-7, with 11 positions matching TRBD2. Germline CDR1 SGHRS, CDR2 YFSETQ. V lost 4 bases and J lost 6; bases outside the gene matches: 12. The CDR3 has 16 residues.

This clone was picked up a small number of times. The chain carries TRBV29-1 and TRBJ2-3; 9 bases fit TRBD1. This CDR3 has 14 amino acids. Germline trimming cut 4 bases from V and 3 bases from J; bases unmatched to any gene: 5. The germline V gene encodes CDR1 SQVTM and CDR2 ANQGSEA. CDR3 sequence (DNA): TGCAGCGTTGGGGGACAGGGATGGACAGATACGCAGTATTTT. Protein product: CSVGGQGWTDTQYF.

The chain carries TRBV4-3 and TRBJ2-1; no definite D call. CDR1 LGHNA and CDR2 YSLEER come from the germline V gene. Trimming pared 1 base from V and 4 bases from J, leaving 11 bases between. The CDR3 has 15 residues. CDR3 protein: CASSQVSAGYNEQFF. The CDR3 DNA is TGCGCCAGCAGCCAAGTAAGTGCTGGATACAATGAGCAGTTCTTC.

The CDR3 loop reads CASSPYYRQETQYF. CDR3 sequence (DNA): TGTGCCAGCTCACCCTACTACCGCCAAGAGACCCAGTACTTC. The V call is TRBV18, the J call TRBJ2-5, with unresolved D. This CDR3 has 14 residues. V was trimmed by 3 bases and J by 1 base, leaving 9 bases between them. Germline loops: CDR1 KGHSH, CDR2 LQKENI.

The V and J genes are TRBV28 and TRBJ2-7; D remains unclear. Germline V lookup: CDR1 MDHEN, CDR2 SYDVKM. The germline V and J ends were trimmed by 2 bases and 0 bases, with 8 bases remaining between them. The CDR3 consists of 14 residues. DNA for the CDR3: TGTGCCAGCAGTTTAGTCGCCCTCTCCTACGAGCAGTACTTC. It yields the protein CASSLVALSYEQYF.

This sequence joins TRBV7-9 and TRBJ2-5; no reliable D call. The J call is doubtful: the DNA matches TRBJ2-7 better. From germline, CDR1 is SEHNR and CDR2 FQNEAQ (reference sequence). CDR3 length equals 12 residues. CDR3 residues: CASTAEFYEQYF. The CDR3, as DNA: TGTGCCAGCACCGCGGAATTCTACGAGCAGTACTTC.

The rearrangement links TRBV2 to TRBJ1-5; D may be TRBD1 (5 bases). V shed 6 bases and J shed 5 bases, with 14 bases lying between them. This CDR3 comprises 14 residues. In germline, CDR1 is SNHLY, CDR2 FYNNEI. The CDR3 region has the DNA TGTGCCAGCAGCTCCCAGGGAGAGGATCAGCCCCAGCATTTT. Its translation is CASSSQGEDQPQHF.

The chain employs TRBV11-3 and TRBJ2-7; D gene ambiguous. The CDR3 is 14 amino acids. Germline CDR1 and CDR2: SGHNT and YENEEA. Trimming pared 1 base from V and 0 bases from J, leaving 7 bases between. The CDR3 is CASSLGRFSYEQYF. The CDR3 nucleotides are TGTGCCAGCAGCTTAGGCAGGTTCTCCTACGAGCAGTACTTC.

The V gene is TRBV28, the J gene TRBJ1-2; D remains unclear. This CDR3 is built from 14 residues. Germline CDR1 is MDHEN and CDR2 is SYDVKM. V shed 8 bases and J shed 4 bases, with 17 bases lying between them. CDR3 protein: CASRSDGIVYGYTF. For the CDR3, the DNA is TGTGCCAGCCGATCGGATGGCATTGTCTATGGCTACACCTTC.

The CDR3 protein is CASPSGLGETQYF. CDR3 DNA: TGTGCCAGCCCTAGCGGGTTGGGGGAGACCCAGTACTTC. This rearrangement joins TRBV6-1 to TRBJ2-5; TRBD2 aligns across 8 bases. This CDR3 is 13 amino acids long. V trimming: 8 bases; J trimming: 5 bases; junction bases outside the gene matches: 7. The germline V gene has CDR1 MNHNS and CDR2 SASEGT.

DNA of the CDR3: TGTGCCAGCAGCCTGGGACAGTACACTGAAGCTTTCTTT. Encoded protein: CASSLGQYTEAFF. This chain uses TRBV11-3 with TRBJ1-1, with 7 bases aligning to TRBD1. The CDR3 has 13 amino acids. Germline trimming cut 5 bases from V and 3 bases from J; bases unmatched to any gene: 3. The germline CDR1 and CDR2 sequences are SGHNT and YENEEA.

The chain couples TRBV28 to TRBJ1-2, with 7 bases that match TRBD1. Germline CDR1 and CDR2: MDHEN and SYDVKM. The junction had 7 bases not matched to a gene; V was cut back by 3 bases and J by 0 bases. The length of the CDR3 is 16 residues. DNA of the CDR3: TGTGCCAGCAGTTTTCCCGGACAGGCGGCTAACTATGGCTACACCTTC. This translates into CASSFPGQAANYGYTF.